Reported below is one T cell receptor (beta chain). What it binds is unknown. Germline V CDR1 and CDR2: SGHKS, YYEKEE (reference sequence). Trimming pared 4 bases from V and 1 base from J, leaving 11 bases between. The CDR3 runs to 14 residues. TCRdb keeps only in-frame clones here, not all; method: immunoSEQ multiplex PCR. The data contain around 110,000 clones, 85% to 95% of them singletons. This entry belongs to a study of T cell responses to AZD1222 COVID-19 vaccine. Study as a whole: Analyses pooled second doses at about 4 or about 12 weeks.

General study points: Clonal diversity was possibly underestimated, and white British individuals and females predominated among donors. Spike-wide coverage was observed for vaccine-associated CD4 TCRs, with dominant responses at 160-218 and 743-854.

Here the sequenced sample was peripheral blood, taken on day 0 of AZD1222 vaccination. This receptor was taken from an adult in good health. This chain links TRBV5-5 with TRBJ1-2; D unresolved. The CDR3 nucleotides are TGTGCCAGCAGCGGCCGGGTTTTTAACTATGGCTACACCTTC. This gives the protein CASSGRVFNYGYTF.